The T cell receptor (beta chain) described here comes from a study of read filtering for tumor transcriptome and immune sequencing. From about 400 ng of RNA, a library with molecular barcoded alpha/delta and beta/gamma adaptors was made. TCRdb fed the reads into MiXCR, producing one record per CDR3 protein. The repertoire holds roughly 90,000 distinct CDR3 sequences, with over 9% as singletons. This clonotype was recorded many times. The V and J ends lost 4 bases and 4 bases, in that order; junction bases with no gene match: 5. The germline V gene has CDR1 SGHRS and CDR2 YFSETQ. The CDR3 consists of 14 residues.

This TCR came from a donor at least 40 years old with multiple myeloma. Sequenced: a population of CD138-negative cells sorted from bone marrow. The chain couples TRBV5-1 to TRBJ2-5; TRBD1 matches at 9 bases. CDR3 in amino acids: CASSVQGALETQYF. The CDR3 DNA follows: TGCGCCAGCAGCGTACAGGGGGCATTAGAGACCCAGTACTTC.